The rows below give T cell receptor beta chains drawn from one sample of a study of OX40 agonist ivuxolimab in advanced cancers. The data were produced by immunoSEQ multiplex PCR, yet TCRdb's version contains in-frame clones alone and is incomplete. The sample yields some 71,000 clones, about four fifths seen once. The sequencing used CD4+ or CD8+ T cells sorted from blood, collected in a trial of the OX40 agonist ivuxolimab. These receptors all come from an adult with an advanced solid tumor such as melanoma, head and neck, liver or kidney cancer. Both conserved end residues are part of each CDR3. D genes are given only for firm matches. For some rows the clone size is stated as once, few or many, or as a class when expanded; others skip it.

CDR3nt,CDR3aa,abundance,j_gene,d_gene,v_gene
TGCAGCCTCTCGAGCGGGGCCCGCGGTGAAGCTTTCTTT,CSLSSGARGEAFF,NA,TRBJ1-1,NA,TRBV29-1
TGTGCCAGCAGCCAAGATCTCGGCACAAGCTCCTACGAGCAGTACTTC,CASSQDLGTSSYEQYF,NA,TRBJ2-7,NA,TRBV4-2
TGTGCCATCAGTGAGTTGACCGACGGATCCACAGATACGCAGTATTTT,CAISELTDGSTDTQYF,NA,TRBJ2-3,NA,TRBV10-3
TGTGCCAGCAGTAGCACCGGGACAGCTTACGAGCAGTACTTC,CASSSTGTAYEQYF,NA,TRBJ2-7,TRBD1,TRBV6-1
TGTGCCACCTGGGGAGGGGGCGGTCGAACCGGGGAGCTGTTTTTT,CATWGGGGRTGELFF,NA,TRBJ2-2,NA,TRBV5-4
TGTGCCAGCAGCTTAGCAGGAGGGGCAAGAAACATTCAGTACTTC,CASSLAGGARNIQYF,once,TRBJ2-4,NA,TRBV11-2
TGTGCCAGCAGCCCCGCCGACAGGGGGCATGGAAATACGCAGTATTTT,CASSPADRGHGNTQYF,NA,TRBJ2-3,TRBD1,TRBV7-3
TGTGCCAGCAGCTTAGGCGTTAGCGGGCGAGGCACAGATACGCAGTATTTT,CASSLGVSGRGTDTQYF,NA,TRBJ2-3,TRBD2,TRBV7-6
TGTGCCTGGAGTAAACGGGGGCCGGACACTGAAGCTTTCTTT,CAWSKRGPDTEAFF,NA,TRBJ1-1,NA,TRBV30
TGTGCCACATTCCAGGGGGAGACCCAGTACTTC,CATFQGETQYF,NA,TRBJ2-5,NA,TRBV6-5
TGTGCCACAGCCGCCGGGGGACAGGTGTACAATGAGCAGTTCTTC,CATAAGGQVYNEQFF,NA,TRBJ2-1,TRBD1,TRBV6-1
TGCGCCAGCAGCTTGGCCATGGGTGCGTCTTCTCAAGAGACCCAGTACTTC,CASSLAMGASSQETQYF,once,TRBJ2-5,NA,TRBV5-1
TGCGCCAGCAGGCAACTAGCGGGAGGGGACAATGAGCAGTTCTTC,CASRQLAGGDNEQFF,NA,TRBJ2-1,TRBD2,TRBV10-2
TGCGCCAGCAGCTTGGCCATGGAAGGGAGAACCTACAATGAGCAGTTCTTC,CASSLAMEGRTYNEQFF,NA,TRBJ2-1,NA,TRBV5-1
TGTGCCAGCACGGAAAGGGGGACTAGCGGGACGTTAGGATTGGATACGCAGTATTTT,CASTERGTSGTLGLDTQYF,NA,TRBJ2-3,TRBD2,TRBV13
TGTGCTAGCAGCTTAAAACAGGGCACTGAAGCTTTCTTT,CASSLKQGTEAFF,NA,TRBJ1-1,NA,TRBV7-7
TGTGCCACCAGCAGAGACTACAACTCCTACGAGCAGTACTTC,CATSRDYNSYEQYF,few,TRBJ2-7,NA,TRBV15
TGTGCCAGCAGCCTGACAGGGGCGAACGGGGAGCTGTTTTTT,CASSLTGANGELFF,NA,TRBJ2-2,TRBD1,TRBV7-6
TGTGCCAGCAGTGAATCGGTTCTCGGTGAGTCGGGGGAGCAGTACTTC,CASSESVLGESGEQYF,NA,TRBJ2-7,NA,TRBV25-1
TGTGCCATCAGTGTGGGGGGAGCTGGGGAAAAACTGTTTTTT,CAISVGGAGEKLFF,NA,TRBJ1-4,NA,TRBV10-3
TGTGCCATCAGTGATATGAATCAAGGGACTGAAGCTTTCTTT,CAISDMNQGTEAFF,NA,TRBJ1-1,NA,TRBV10-3
TGTGCCAGCAGCCCAGGGGGACAGGGGCCCTACGAGCAGTACTTC,CASSPGGQGPYEQYF,NA,TRBJ2-7,TRBD1,TRBV7-2
TGTGCCAGCAGTTCCTCAGGGAACGAGCAGTACTTC,CASSSSGNEQYF,NA,TRBJ2-7,NA,TRBV28